Below, 22 T cell receptor beta chains from the same sample are listed, as sequenced in a study of patients and donors after allogeneic stem cell transplantation (dated by TCRdb to 2018 to 2020). Library preparation used RT-PCR. For sequencing, a NextSeq 550 was employed. The raw public reads went through TCRdb reprocessing: fastp at Q25, MiXCR clone calling, in-frame beta chains kept. Identical CDR3 protein sequences are pooled into one entry, listed with their most common genes and DNA. Across this sample there are approximately 410,000 distinct CDR3 sequences, with around 16% seen only once. Around 7.9% of the sample lies in the top ten. Sequenced material: blood, either unsorted or a sorted T cell fraction (not recorded which). The receptors derive from a human donor who was either an allogeneic HSCT recipient or a stem cell or donor lymphocyte infusion donor (not recorded which). It is not recorded whose cells these are; they may come from a transplant donor.

This clonotype turned up a few times. The chain couples TRBV4-2 to TRBJ2-1; the D gene is possibly TRBD2 (5 bases). Germline CDR1 is LGHNA and CDR2 is YNFKEQ. Between the trimmed V and J ends, which lost 3 bases and 8 bases, there was a span of 17 bases. This CDR3 contains 15 residues. CDR3 sequence reads: CASSHRTLSSDEQFF. The CDR3 DNA reads as TGTGCCAGCAGCCACAGGACCCTAAGTAGCGATGAGCAGTTCTTC.

The chain has TRBV10-3 and TRBJ2-4; possibly TRBD2 for D (5 bases). V was shortened by 11 bases and J by 9 bases, with 17 bases between the two germline ends. This CDR3 is 12 amino acids long. Germline CDR1 is ENHRY and CDR2 is SYGVKD. The chain's CDR3 is CACSQTEGIQYF. The CDR3 coding sequence is TGTGCCTGTTCGCAGACTGAGGGCATTCAGTACTTC.

V and J are TRBV7-3 and TRBJ2-7; 8 nucleotides match TRBD1. The CDR3 spans 15 residues. Per the germline V gene, CDR1 is SGHTA and CDR2 is FQGTGA. Trimming removed 5 bases from V and 3 bases from J; junction bases left unmatched: 9. The CDR3 DNA reads as TGTGCCAGCAGCGTCGGAGGACAGGGAGTCTACGAGCAGTACTTC. It translates to CASSVGGQGVYEQYF.

This clonotype was picked up a small number of times. This chain links TRBV7-3 with TRBJ2-1; 7 positions agree with TRBD2. In germline, CDR1 is SGHTA, CDR2 FQGTGA. With 5 bases clipped from V and 7 bases from J, the junction kept 11 bases outside the gene matches. The CDR3 is 15 residues long. The CDR3 is CASSPRMGGSNEQFF. The CDR3 nucleotides are TGTGCCAGCAGCCCCCGAATGGGCGGGAGTAATGAGCAGTTCTTC.

V and J are TRBV20-1 and TRBJ1-1; D is unresolved. This CDR3 comprises 14 residues. The germline CDR1 and CDR2 sequences are DFQATT and SNEGSKA (reference sequence). V lost 6 bases, J lost 7 bases, and 21 bases lay in between. The CDR3 region has the DNA TGCAGTGCCCCACCTCCGTTAGACATTCGTGAAGCTTTCTTT. This encodes CSAPPPLDIREAFF.

The chain joins TRBV11-2 to TRBJ2-3; 11 bases line up with TRBD1. CDR3 length: 19 amino acids. CDR1 and CDR2 from the germline V gene are SGHAT and FQNNGV. Trimming removed 5 bases from V and 2 bases from J; junction bases left unmatched: 15. The CDR3, as DNA: TGTGCCAGCAGCCTCCGGGGACAGGGGGTCGGGGGCTCCACAGATACGCAGTATTTT. Amino acids: CASSLRGQGVGGSTDTQYF.

This clonotype was detected a few times. This rearrangement joins TRBV7-9 to TRBJ2-1; D possibly corresponds to TRBD1 (6 bases). The V end was cut by 1 base, the J end by 8 bases, with 18 bases between. The CDR3 is 16 amino acids. Germline CDR1 and CDR2: SEHNR and FQNEAQ (reference sequence). The CDR3 DNA reads TGTGCCAGCAGCTTAGTCAGGGGTCCGAAGTACGATGAGCAGTTCTTC. Its protein product is CASSLVRGPKYDEQFF.

Remarks on this clonotype: This may be a read error, as it is one base from a much larger clone. The chain is built from TRBV4-3 and TRBJ2-2, with D maybe TRBD2 (5 bases). Germline CDR1 LGHNA, CDR2 YSLEER. The CDR3 has 13 amino acids. This chain's CDR3 is CSSSQIRDGELFF. CDR3 coding DNA: TGCTCCAGCAGCCAAATACGGGACGGGGAGCTGTTTTTT.

The genes are TRBV7-3 and TRBJ2-1, with unresolved D. The CDR3 is made up of 13 amino acids. The V end lost 4 bases, the J end lost 6 bases, and 10 bases lay between the germline ends. CDR1 SGHTA and CDR2 FQGTGA come from the germline V gene. CDR3 sequence reads: CASSSKASNEQFF. The CDR3 region has the DNA TGTGCCAGCAGCTCTAAAGCTAGCAATGAGCAGTTCTTC.

This clonotype was picked up many times. This chain uses TRBV10-3 with TRBJ1-5; 12 bases match TRBD1. J was trimmed by 4 bases and V by 3 bases; bases with no gene match: 10. Germline-derived CDR1 and CDR2 are ENHRY and SYGVKD. This CDR3 comprises 18 residues. DNA of the CDR3: TGTGCCATCAGTGACCTACCGGGACAGGGGGCCCTAAATCAGCCCCAGCATTTT. Translated: CAISDLPGQGALNQPQHF.

This clonotype has more than one count but fewer than ten. CDR3 amino acids: CSAILSGRADTQYF. Written as DNA, the CDR3 is TGCAGTGCCATCCTTAGCGGGAGGGCAGATACGCAGTATTTT. This chain uses TRBV20-1 with TRBJ2-3; 11 bases are a match to TRBD2. Germline assignment: CDR1 DFQATT and CDR2 SNEGSKA (reference sequence). J was trimmed by 4 bases and V by 6 bases; bases with no gene match: 6. The CDR3 extends over 14 amino acids.

The chain has TRBV7-9 and TRBJ2-5, with 7 bases that match TRBD2. Germline V gene data show CDR1 as SEHNR and CDR2 as FQNEAQ (reference sequence). The trim removed 7 bases at V and 0 bases at J, leaving 8 bases unmatched. This CDR3 comprises 15 residues. CDR3 sequence (DNA): TGTGCCAGCACCCCAGCTCTAGCGGACCAAGAGACCCAGTACTTC. Translating it yields CASTPALADQETQYF.

The rearrangement uses TRBV19 and TRBJ2-1; D not resolved. The germline gives CDR1 LNHDA, CDR2 SQIVND (reference sequence). The CDR3 runs 13 residues. Trimming took off 6 bases at V and 13 bases at J, with 19 bases between the two ends. The CDR3 here is CASSPIEKSDQFF. The CDR3 DNA sequence: TGTGCCAGTAGCCCCATAGAGAAGTCAGATCAGTTCTTC.

V is TRBV30 and J is TRBJ2-5; D assignment may be TRBD1 or TRBD2 (5 bases each). V was clipped by 3 bases and J by 5 bases, with 7 bases between them. Germline values: CDR1 GTSNPN, CDR2 SVGIG (reference sequence). The CDR3 contains 11 residues. The CDR3 region is CAWSEGETQYF. The CDR3 DNA follows: TGTGCCTGGAGCGAGGGGGAGACCCAGTACTTC.

The chain joins TRBV20-1 to TRBJ1-1; D is possibly TRBD1 (6 bases). The CDR3 is 13 residues long. Germline CDR1 is DFQATT and CDR2 is SNEGSKA (reference sequence). Trimming removed 3 bases from V and 3 bases from J, with 11 bases in between. The CDR3 is CSASRGADTEAFF. The CDR3 nucleotides read TGCAGTGCTAGTAGGGGGGCGGACACTGAAGCTTTCTTT.

This clonotype was seen a handful of times. The chain combines TRBV20-1 with TRBJ2-5, with D possibly TRBD2 on 5 matching bases. The germline V gene encodes CDR1 DFQATT and CDR2 SNEGSKA (reference sequence). This CDR3 spans 14 amino acids. V was shortened by 6 bases and J by 2 bases, with 16 bases between the two germline ends. The CDR3 coding sequence is TGCAGTGCGACCCAACCAGCGGCTCAAGAGACCCAGTACTTC. Its protein is CSATQPAAQETQYF.

The J gene is TRBJ1-2, the V gene TRBV2; D is possibly TRBD1 (5 bases). Germline lookup yields CDR1 SNHLY and CDR2 FYNNEI. The CDR3 runs to 13 residues. V was shortened by 8 bases and J by 2 bases, with 12 bases between the two germline ends. CDR3 coding DNA: TGTGCCAGCTGTGTAAGGGGCAACTATGGCTACACCTTC. Translating gives CASCVRGNYGYTF.

V and J are TRBV5-5 and TRBJ1-5; perhaps TRBD1 as D (5 bases). With 1 base removed from V and 0 bases from J, the gap between germline ends came to 8 bases. The germline V gene encodes CDR1 SGHKS and CDR2 YYEKEE (reference sequence). The CDR3 runs 15 residues. The CDR3 coding sequence is TGTGCCAGCAGCTTGTGGGACTATAGCAATCAGCCCCAGCATTTT. The encoded protein is CASSLWDYSNQPQHF. The full variable domain, with the rest looked up from reference TRBV5-5 and TRBJ1-5, is DAGVTQSPTHLIKTRGQQVTLRCSPISGHKSVSWYQQVLGQGPQFIFQYYEKEERGRGNFPDRFSARQFPNYSSELNVNALLLGDSALYLCASSLWDYSNQPQHFGDGTRLSIL.

This clonotype has more than one count but fewer than ten. V is TRBV20-1 and J is TRBJ2-1, with 7 bases aligning to TRBD2. With V trimmed by 0 bases and J by 6 bases, 14 bases remained unmatched. The germline V gene has CDR1 DFQATT and CDR2 SNEGSKA (reference sequence). The CDR3 consists of 17 residues. The CDR3 DNA reads TGCAGTGCTAGAGATCAGGTTCAGGCGGGAGTTAGCAATGAGCAGTTCTTC. Protein: CSARDQVQAGVSNEQFF.

In this sample, this clonotype turned up a few times. This chain joins TRBV30 and TRBJ1-2; 7 bases fit TRBD1. V dropped 5 bases and J dropped 4; count of bases not matched to a gene: 7. The germline gives CDR1 GTSNPN, CDR2 SVGIG (reference sequence). This CDR3 comprises 13 residues. CDR3 sequence reads: CAWGRRQGYGYTF. CDR3 sequence (DNA): TGTGCCTGGGGGAGGCGACAGGGCTATGGCTACACCTTC.

The chain is built from TRBV27 and TRBJ2-2; D remains unclear. The germline gives CDR1 MNHEY, CDR2 SMNVEV (reference sequence). The CDR3 length is 15 residues. Between the trimmed V and J ends, which lost 3 bases and 9 bases, there was a span of 17 bases. The CDR3 region has the DNA TGTGCCAGCAGTTTCGCACAGCCACTGCGACGGGAGCTGTTTTTT. Its protein product is CASSFAQPLRRELFF.

This clonotype was seen only a few times. The chain employs TRBV29-1 and TRBJ2-5; D unresolved. Per germline, CDR1 SQVTM and CDR2 ANQGSEA. Trimming stripped 4 bases from V and 4 bases from J, with 13 bases between. This CDR3 has 13 residues. The CDR3 DNA reads TGCAGCGTTGGACCTCGACTGGGAGAGACCCAGTACTTC. This codes for CSVGPRLGETQYF.